The next 32 T cell receptor beta chains were all read from a single sample in a study of beta chain features in type 1 diabetes. Study observations and caveats: All four CD4+ subsets of Type 1 diabetes patients contained TCRB CDR3s that were moderately but significantly shorter.

No cognate antigen is known for these TCRs. TCRB transcripts that were expressed got sequenced, as all of the isolated RNA had been reverse transcribed. TCRdb's copy holds only in-frame clones and misses some; the assay was immunoSEQ multiplex PCR. The sample yields 160,000 or so clones, 8.5% to 10% seen once. Sequencing used central memory CD4+ T cells from blood. All receptors derive from a woman aged 25-40 years with type 1 diabetes.

This clone turned up a few times. The genes are TRBV7-3 and TRBJ1-1, with a tentative D call TRBD1 (6 bases). V lost 4 bases, J lost 11 bases, and 17 bases lay in between. Germline CDR1 is SGHTA and CDR2 is FQGTGA. CDR3 length: 13 residues. CDR3 loop: CASSSSGAAGAFF. The CDR3 DNA reads as TGTGCCAGCAGCTCGTCAGGGGCGGCTGGGGCTTTCTTT. The full variable domain, rest sourced from reference TRBV7-3 and TRBJ1-1, is GAGVSQTPSNKVTEKGKYVELRCDPISGHTALYWYRQSLGQGPEFLIYFQGTGAADDSGLPNDRFFAVRPEGSVSTLKIQRTERGDSAVYLCASSSSGAAGAFFGQGTRLTVV.

The V gene is TRBV9, the J gene TRBJ2-5; 8 nucleotides align to TRBD2. Trimming at V came to 0 bases and at J to 5 bases, leaving 6 bases not matched to a gene. CDR3 length equals 15 residues. Looked up from germline, CDR1 is SGDLS and CDR2 is YYNGEE. The CDR3 sequence is CASSVGAGGDETQYF. The CDR3 nucleotides are TGTGCCAGCAGCGTAGGGGCGGGAGGAGATGAGACCCAGTACTTC.

The genes are TRBV30 and TRBJ2-7; perhaps TRBD1 as D (5 bases). Trimming removed 2 bases from V and 5 bases from J, with 16 bases in between. Germline assignment: CDR1 GTSNPN and CDR2 SVGIG (reference sequence). This CDR3 contains 14 residues. CDR3 sequence: CAWSRGQLGDEQYF. CDR3 bases: TGTGCCTGGAGTCGAGGACAACTTGGGGACGAGCAGTACTTC.

This clone came up a few times. J is TRBJ2-7 and V is TRBV5-6; perhaps TRBD2 as D (6 bases). The length of the CDR3 is 15 residues. V lost 0 bases and J lost 3, with 13 bases in between. The V gene's germline CDR1 is SGHDT and CDR2 YYEEEE. The chain's CDR3 is CASSLVGGDRYEQYF. The DNA for the CDR3 is TGTGCCAGCAGCTTGGTGGGCGGGGATCGCTACGAGCAGTACTTC.

V and J are TRBV6-4 and TRBJ2-3, with D perhaps TRBD2 (5 bases). Germline V lookup: CDR1 MRHNA, CDR2 SNTAGT. CDR3 length equals 13 residues. Deletions cut 5 bases from V and 8 bases from J, with 14 bases between. This CDR3 reads CASSKDLRGTQYF. The DNA of the CDR3 is TGTGCCAGCAGTAAGGACCTCCGGGGTACGCAGTATTTT.

V and J are TRBV6-5 and TRBJ1-2; 8 bases agree with TRBD1. Germline lookup yields CDR1 MNHEY and CDR2 SVGAGI. The CDR3 totals 12 residues. V lost 5 bases to trimming and J lost 4 bases; unmatched junction nucleotides: 0. The CDR3 nucleotides read TGTGCCAGCAGTACAGGGGGCTATGGCTACACCTTC. Translation gives CASSTGGYGYTF.

This clone was detected ten times or more. CDR3: CASRGDQPQHF. CDR3 in DNA: TGTGCCAGCCGGGGGGATCAGCCCCAGCATTTT. V gene TRBV28 combines with J gene TRBJ1-5, with D possibly TRBD1 on 5 matching bases. Germline V lookup: CDR1 MDHEN, CDR2 SYDVKM. V lost 8 bases, J lost 5 bases, and 7 bases lay in between. The CDR3 is made up of 11 amino acids. Combining the CDR3 with reference TRBV28 and TRBJ1-5 gives the whole variable domain DVKVTQSSRYLVKRTGEKVFLECVQDMDHENMFWYRQDPGLGLRLIYFSYDVKMKEKGDIPEGYSVSREKKERFSLILESASTNQTSMYLCASRGDQPQHFGDGTRLSIL.

This clone was detected a few times. V gene TRBV7-9 combines with J gene TRBJ2-2; D may be TRBD2 (6 bases). The CDR3 is 13 amino acids. Germline V gene lookup returns CDR1 SEHNR and CDR2 FQNEAQ (reference sequence). The V end lost 7 bases, the J end lost 7 bases, and 13 bases lay between the germline ends. In DNA form, the CDR3 reads TGTGCCAGCACCTCTAGCGTTAACGGGGAGCTGTTTTTT. Translation: CASTSSVNGELFF.

The V gene is TRBV28, the J gene TRBJ2-5, with 11 bases that match TRBD1. V lost 0 bases, J lost 2 bases, and 2 bases stayed unmatched. The CDR3 contains 16 residues. Germline CDR1 is MDHEN and CDR2 is SYDVKM. CDR3 nucleotide sequence: TGTGCCAGCAGTTTATGGGGACAGGGGGGTCAAGAGACCCAGTACTTC. Protein sequence: CASSLWGQGGQETQYF.

Only a few counts were recorded for this clone. The chain links TRBV30 to TRBJ2-2; tentative D call: TRBD1 (5 bases). Germline V gene sequence: CDR1 GTSNPN, CDR2 SVGIG (reference sequence). V was shortened by 8 bases and J by 3 bases, with 13 bases between the two germline ends. The CDR3 is 13 residues long. The CDR3 DNA reads TGTGCCCGGCAGGGAAGGGACACCGGGGAGCTGTTTTTT. Protein sequence: CARQGRDTGELFF.

This chain connects TRBV28 to TRBJ2-3; 8 nucleotides agree with TRBD1. This CDR3 is 15 amino acids long. From germline, CDR1 is MDHEN and CDR2 SYDVKM. Trimming at V came to 6 bases and at J to 2 bases, leaving 7 bases not matched to a gene. CDR3 coding DNA: TGTGCCAGCAGCCGAACAGGGGGGTTCACAGATACGCAGTATTTT. This encodes CASSRTGGFTDTQYF.

This sequence joins TRBV29-1 and TRBJ2-2; no definite D call. The ends were cut back, 2 bases at V and 1 base at J, with 5 bases in the middle. CDR1 and CDR2 (germline): SQVTM, ANQGSEA. The CDR3 covers 13 residues. Written as DNA, the CDR3 is TGCAGCGTTGAACCATTGAACACCGGGGAGCTGTTTTTT. This encodes CSVEPLNTGELFF.

This clone was recorded a few times. The CDR3: CAWSRGLAGAKNIQYF. The CDR3 coding sequence is TGTGCCTGGAGTCGAGGACTAGCGGGAGCCAAAAACATTCAGTACTTC. This sequence joins TRBV30 and TRBJ2-4; 11 bases line up with TRBD2. Germline assignment: CDR1 GTSNPN and CDR2 SVGIG (reference sequence). Unmatched junction bases numbered 3, after V lost 2 bases and J lost 0 bases. The CDR3 covers 16 residues.

V gene TRBV7-3 combines with J gene TRBJ2-3; 7 bases fit TRBD2. The V gene end was trimmed by 2 bases and the J gene end by 2 bases; junction bases not matched to a gene: 4. Germline CDR1 reads SGHTA; CDR2 reads FQGTGA. The CDR3 contains 15 residues. The CDR3 DNA is TGTGCCAGCAGCTTATCCAGCGGGGACACAGATACGCAGTATTTT. Translation gives CASSLSSGDTDTQYF. The full variable domain, with the rest looked up from reference TRBV7-3 and TRBJ2-3, is GAGVSQTPSNKVTEKGKYVELRCDPISGHTALYWYRQSLGQGPEFLIYFQGTGAADDSGLPNDRFFAVRPEGSVSTLKIQRTERGDSAVYLCASSLSSGDTDTQYFGPGTRLTVL.

The chain uses TRBV7-9 and TRBJ1-4; 9 bases fit TRBD1. The CDR3 runs 14 residues. The V and J ends lost 6 bases and 5 bases, in that order; junction bases with no gene match: 4. In germline, CDR1 is SEHNR, CDR2 FQNEAQ (reference sequence). The CDR3 protein is CASRRDRANEKLFF. In nucleotides, the CDR3 is TGTGCCAGCAGAAGGGACAGGGCGAATGAAAAACTGTTTTTT.

In this sample, this clone turned up many times. The V call is TRBV7-9, the J call TRBJ2-7; D unclear. CDR1 SEHNR and CDR2 FQNEAQ come from the germline V gene (reference sequence). The V gene lost 4 bases and the J gene lost 1 base, with 11 bases spanning the gap. The CDR3 loop spans 14 amino acids. The CDR3 loop is CASSYNMESYEQYF. The CDR3 DNA follows: TGTGCCAGCAGCTACAATATGGAGTCCTACGAGCAGTACTTC.

This clone was observed a few times. The rearrangement joins TRBV4-1 to TRBJ2-7; possible D gene TRBD2, 6 bases. V was pared by 4 bases and J by 5 bases, with 15 bases between. This CDR3 is 14 amino acids long. Per the germline V gene, CDR1 is MGHRA and CDR2 is YSYEKL. This CDR3 reads CASSLRLDENEQYF. CDR3 sequence (DNA): TGCGCCAGCAGCCTGAGACTAGATGAAAACGAGCAGTACTTC.

This rearrangement joins TRBV29-1 to TRBJ2-7; TRBD2 might be the D (6 bases). The germline CDR1 and CDR2 sequences are SQVTM and ANQGSEA. The CDR3 spans 12 residues. V was clipped by 2 bases and J by 1 base, with 6 bases between them. The CDR3 sequence is CSVELASYEQYF. In nucleotides, the CDR3 is TGCAGCGTTGAACTAGCGTCCTACGAGCAGTACTTC.

CDR3: CASTPGQGGNTEAFF. DNA of the CDR3: TGTGCCAGCACTCCCGGACAGGGAGGGAACACTGAAGCTTTCTTT. The chain joins TRBV28 to TRBJ1-1, with 8 bases that match TRBD1. V lost 7 bases and J lost 1; bases outside the gene matches: 8. CDR1 MDHEN and CDR2 SYDVKM come from the germline V gene. This CDR3 has 15 residues.

In this sample, this clone turned up a few times. The chain links TRBV5-1 to TRBJ2-1; 10 bases fit TRBD2. The CDR3 totals 16 residues. Germline loops: CDR1 SGHRS, CDR2 YFSETQ. Unmatched junction bases numbered 1, after V lost 1 base and J lost 0 bases. The DNA of the CDR3 is TGCGCCAGCAGCTTGTCTAGCGGGAGCTCCTACAATGAGCAGTTCTTC. The encoded protein is CASSLSSGSSYNEQFF.

The chain uses TRBV7-9 and TRBJ2-1; D unresolved. The CDR3 loop spans 13 amino acids. V was trimmed by 0 bases and J by 4 bases, leaving 4 bases between them. From germline, CDR1 is SEHNR and CDR2 FQNEAQ (reference sequence). The CDR3 is CASSLARYNEQFF. CDR3 sequence (DNA): TGTGCCAGCAGCTTAGCGCGGTACAATGAGCAGTTCTTC.

This clone occurred a few times. V gene TRBV4-1 combines with J gene TRBJ1-3; maybe TRBD1 (5 bases). The CDR3 has 14 residues. With 4 bases removed from V and 8 bases from J, the gap between germline ends came to 15 bases. The germline gives CDR1 MGHRA, CDR2 YSYEKL. CDR3: CASSPSGREDTIYF. CDR3 DNA: TGCGCCAGCAGCCCCTCGGGCAGGGAGGACACCATATATTTT.

The DNA of the CDR3 is TGTGCCGGAGGGGGGGGCCCAACGGCCCAGTACTTC. Its translation: CAGGGGPTAQYF. The chain carries TRBV6-1 and TRBJ2-5, with D maybe TRBD2 (7 bases). The V gene's germline CDR1 is MNHNS and CDR2 SASEGT. Trimming pared 11 bases from V and 9 bases from J, leaving 19 bases between. The length of the CDR3 is 12 residues.

This clone was seen more than once but under ten times. This rearrangement joins TRBV6-1 to TRBJ2-1, with TRBD2 matching over 9 bases. The CDR3 loop spans 14 amino acids. Germline assignment: CDR1 MNHNS and CDR2 SASEGT. Germline trimming cut 6 bases from V and 5 bases from J; bases unmatched to any gene: 5. The CDR3 is CASRGLAVDNEQFF. CDR3 bases: TGTGCCAGCAGGGGACTAGCTGTAGACAATGAGCAGTTCTTC.

The sample holds a few counts of this clone. This chain joins TRBV20-1 and TRBJ1-1, with D hard to call. This CDR3 is 11 amino acids long. CDR1 and CDR2 from the germline V gene are DFQATT and SNEGSKA (reference sequence). Trimming cost V 5 bases and J 0 bases, with 4 bases left between them. CDR3 sequence reads: CSAPMNTEAFF. Written as DNA, the CDR3 is TGCAGTGCTCCTATGAACACTGAAGCTTTCTTT.

The chain links TRBV5-6 to TRBJ1-2; 8 bases match TRBD1. Germline V gene data show CDR1 as SGHDT and CDR2 as YYEEEE. The CDR3 covers 13 residues. Germline trimming cut 4 bases from V and 4 bases from J; bases unmatched to any gene: 3. The CDR3: CASSPDRAYGYTF. DNA for the CDR3: TGTGCCAGCAGCCCGGACAGGGCCTATGGCTACACCTTC.

CDR3 protein: CASSAGQGNEQYF. The DNA of the CDR3 is TGTGCCAGTAGTGCGGGACAGGGCAACGAGCAGTACTTC. V and J are TRBV19 and TRBJ2-7; the match to TRBD1 covers 9 bases. After removal of 5 bases from V and 5 bases from J, the junction contained 4 bases not matched to a gene. This CDR3 is built from 13 residues. Per the germline V gene, CDR1 is LNHDA and CDR2 is SQIVND (reference sequence).

At least ten counts were recorded for this clone. The J gene is TRBJ2-1, the V gene TRBV19; 13 bases agree with TRBD2. CDR1 and CDR2 (germline): LNHDA, SQIVND (reference sequence). The CDR3 is made up of 15 amino acids. Trimming at V came to 5 bases and at J to 6 bases, leaving 4 bases not matched to a gene. The DNA of the CDR3 is TGTGCCAGTAGTCCGGGACTAGCGGGAAGCAATGAGCAGTTCTTC. This codes for CASSPGLAGSNEQFF.

V gene TRBV7-2 combines with J gene TRBJ1-2; 9 positions match TRBD1. Unmatched junction bases numbered 3, after V lost 4 bases and J lost 3 bases. CDR1 is SGHTA, CDR2 FQGNSA, per germline. CDR3 length equals 14 residues. The CDR3 sequence: CASSSGTGHYGYTF. In DNA, the CDR3 is TGTGCCAGCAGCTCCGGGACAGGGCACTATGGCTACACCTTC.

The genes are TRBV9 and TRBJ2-7, with a tentative D call TRBD1 (6 bases). The CDR3 is 15 residues long. Germline CDR1 is SGDLS and CDR2 is YYNGEE. Trimming took 4 bases from V and 6 from J, leaving 20 bases between them. The CDR3 here is CASSNQLGLGAEQYF. For the CDR3, the DNA is TGTGCCAGCAGCAATCAATTGGGCCTGGGGGCCGAGCAGTACTTC.

This clone was seen many times. V and J are TRBV28 and TRBJ2-1; 12 nucleotides line up with TRBD1. Per the germline V gene, CDR1 is MDHEN and CDR2 is SYDVKM. Germline trimming cut 4 bases from V and 5 bases from J; bases unmatched to any gene: 6. The CDR3 covers 16 residues. The CDR3 reads CASSSGTGGAHNEQFF. The CDR3 DNA sequence: TGTGCCAGCAGTTCCGGGACAGGGGGCGCCCACAATGAGCAGTTCTTC.

The CDR3 DNA sequence: TGTGCCAGCAGCCTATTAAGGACTAGCGGGAGTGGCCCAGATACGCAGTATTTT. Encoded protein: CASSLLRTSGSGPDTQYF. V gene TRBV5-4 combines with J gene TRBJ2-3; 13 bases are shared with TRBD2. V lost 4 bases to trimming and J lost 4 bases; unmatched junction nucleotides: 12. The CDR3 consists of 18 residues. Per germline, CDR1 SGHNT and CDR2 YYREEE (reference sequence).